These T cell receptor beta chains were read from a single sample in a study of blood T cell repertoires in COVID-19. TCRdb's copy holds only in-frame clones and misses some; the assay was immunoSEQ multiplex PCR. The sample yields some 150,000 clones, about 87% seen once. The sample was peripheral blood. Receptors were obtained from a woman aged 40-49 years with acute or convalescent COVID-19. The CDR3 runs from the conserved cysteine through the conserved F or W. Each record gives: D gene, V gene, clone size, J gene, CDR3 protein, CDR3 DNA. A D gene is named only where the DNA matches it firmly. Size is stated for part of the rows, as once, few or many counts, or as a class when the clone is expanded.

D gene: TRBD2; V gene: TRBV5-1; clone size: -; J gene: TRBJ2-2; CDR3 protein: CASSGGTSGGPANTGELFF; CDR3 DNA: TGCGCCAGCAGCGGAGGGACTAGCGGGGGGCCCGCGAACACCGGGGAGCTGTTTTTT
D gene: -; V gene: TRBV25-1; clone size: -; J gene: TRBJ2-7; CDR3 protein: CASSEFLLRAQYF; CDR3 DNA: TGTGCCAGCAGTGAATTCCTCCTACGAGCGCAGTACTTC
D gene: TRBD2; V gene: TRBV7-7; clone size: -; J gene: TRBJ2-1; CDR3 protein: CASSFGAGGPGDEQFF; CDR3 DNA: TGTGCTAGCAGCTTCGGAGCGGGAGGGCCTGGGGATGAGCAGTTCTTC
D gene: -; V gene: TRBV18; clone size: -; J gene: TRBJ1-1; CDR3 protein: CASSLDRNTEAFF; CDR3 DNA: TGTGCCAGCTCACTTGACAGGAACACTGAAGCTTTCTTT
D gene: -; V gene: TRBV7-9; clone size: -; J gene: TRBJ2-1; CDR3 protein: CASSTQGNEQFF; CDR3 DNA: TGTGCCAGCAGCACACAGGGTAATGAGCAGTTCTTC
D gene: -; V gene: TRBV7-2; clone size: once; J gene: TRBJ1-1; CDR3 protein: CASRSTGNTEAFF; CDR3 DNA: TGTGCCAGCAGAAGTACAGGGAACACTGAAGCTTTCTTT
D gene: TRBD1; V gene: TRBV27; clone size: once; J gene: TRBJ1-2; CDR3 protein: CASSNTGGYYGYTF; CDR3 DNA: TGTGCCAGCAGCAACACAGGGGGCTACTATGGCTACACCTTC
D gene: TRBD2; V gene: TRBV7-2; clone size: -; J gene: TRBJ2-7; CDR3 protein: CASRQPGTSGSYSDF; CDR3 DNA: TGTGCCAGCAGGCAGCCTGGGACTAGCGGGAGTTATTCCGACTTC
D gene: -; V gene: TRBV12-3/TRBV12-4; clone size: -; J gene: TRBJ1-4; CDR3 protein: CASRGQTNEKLFF; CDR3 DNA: TGTGCCAGCCGAGGACAAACAAATGAAAAACTGTTTTTT
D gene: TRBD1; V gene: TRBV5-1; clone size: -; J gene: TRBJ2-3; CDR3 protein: CASSLIGDRGGSGRGHTQYF; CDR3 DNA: TGCGCCAGCAGCTTAATTGGGGACAGGGGGGGAAGCGGGAGAGGACATACGCAGTATTTT
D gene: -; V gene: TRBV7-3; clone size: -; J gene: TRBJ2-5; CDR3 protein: CASSLRWLLGTQYF; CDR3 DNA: TGTGCCAGCAGCTTAAGATGGCTTCTTGGGACCCAGTACTTC
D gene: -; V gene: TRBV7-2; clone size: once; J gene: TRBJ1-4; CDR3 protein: CASSPPGHKGEKLFF; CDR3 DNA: TGTGCCAGCAGCCCCCCGGGACATAAGGGCGAAAAACTGTTTTTT
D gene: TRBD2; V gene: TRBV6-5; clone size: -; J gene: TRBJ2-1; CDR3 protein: CASSSKSGDPGQFF; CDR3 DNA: TGTGCCAGCAGTTCGAAGAGCGGGGACCCGGGGCAGTTCTTC
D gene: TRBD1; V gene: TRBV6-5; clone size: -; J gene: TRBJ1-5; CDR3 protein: CASNRDSLSNQPQHF; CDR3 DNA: TGTGCCAGCAACAGGGACAGCCTTAGCAATCAGCCCCAGCATTTT
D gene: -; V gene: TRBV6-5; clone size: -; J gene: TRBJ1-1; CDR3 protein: CASRLSRDVYTEAFF; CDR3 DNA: TGTGCCAGCAGGCTATCCAGGGATGTCTACACTGAAGCTTTCTTT
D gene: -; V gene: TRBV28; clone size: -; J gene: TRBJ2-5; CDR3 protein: CASSLGGTLGRRETQYF; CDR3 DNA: TGTGCCAGCAGTTTAGGGGGGACTCTGGGCCGTCGAGAGACCCAGTACTTC
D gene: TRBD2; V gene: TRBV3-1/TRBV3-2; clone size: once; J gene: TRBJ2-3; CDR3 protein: CASSSSGRATDTQYF; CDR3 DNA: TGTGCCAGCAGCTCTAGCGGGAGGGCTACAGATACGCAGTATTTT
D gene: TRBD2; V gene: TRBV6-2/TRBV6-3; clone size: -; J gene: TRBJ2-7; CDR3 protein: CASSNGATSGGRYEQYF; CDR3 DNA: TGTGCCAGCAGTAACGGGGCGACTAGCGGGGGCAGATACGAGCAGTACTTC
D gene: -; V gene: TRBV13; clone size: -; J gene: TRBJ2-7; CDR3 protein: CASSYPARAYEQYF; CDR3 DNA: TGTGCCAGCAGCTACCCAGCCAGGGCCTACGAGCAGTACTTC
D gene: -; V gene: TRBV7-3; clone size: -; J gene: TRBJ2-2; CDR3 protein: CASNTGANTGELFF; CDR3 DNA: TGTGCCAGCAATACGGGGGCGAACACCGGGGAGCTGTTTTTT
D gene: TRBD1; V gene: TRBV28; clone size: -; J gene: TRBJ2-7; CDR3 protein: CASSFLGQNYEQYF; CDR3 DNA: TGTGCCAGCAGTTTCTTGGGACAGAACTACGAGCAGTACTTC
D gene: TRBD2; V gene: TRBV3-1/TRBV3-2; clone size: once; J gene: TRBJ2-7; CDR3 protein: CASSPGLAGEQYF; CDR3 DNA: TGTGCCAGCAGCCCGGGACTAGCGGGGGAGCAGTACTTC
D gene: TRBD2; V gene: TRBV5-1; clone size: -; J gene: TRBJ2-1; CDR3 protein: CASSNLADANEQFF; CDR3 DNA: TGCGCCAGCAGTAATCTAGCGGACGCCAATGAGCAGTTCTTC
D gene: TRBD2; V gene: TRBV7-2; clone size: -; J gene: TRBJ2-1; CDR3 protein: CASSRGLAGFYNEQFF; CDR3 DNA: TGTGCCAGCAGCAGGGGACTAGCGGGATTCTACAATGAGCAGTTCTTC
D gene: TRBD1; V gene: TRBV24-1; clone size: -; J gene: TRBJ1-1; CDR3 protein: CATRGQGTGNTEAFF; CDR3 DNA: TGTGCCACCAGGGGACAGGGGACTGGGAACACTGAAGCTTTCTTT
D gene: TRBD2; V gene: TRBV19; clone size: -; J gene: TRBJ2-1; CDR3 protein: CASHLPGTSTNEQFF; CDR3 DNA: TGTGCCAGCCATCTTCCCGGGACTAGCACCAATGAGCAGTTCTTC
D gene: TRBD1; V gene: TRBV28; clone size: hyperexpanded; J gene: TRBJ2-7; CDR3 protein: CASSSLGTGGRTYEQYF; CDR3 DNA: TGTGCCAGCAGTTCTCTGGGGACAGGGGGTAGGACCTACGAGCAGTACTTC
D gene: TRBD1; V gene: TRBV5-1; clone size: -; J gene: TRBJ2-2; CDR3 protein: CASSSDRSNTGELFF; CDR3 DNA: TGCGCCAGCAGCTCGGACAGGTCGAACACCGGGGAGCTGTTTTTT
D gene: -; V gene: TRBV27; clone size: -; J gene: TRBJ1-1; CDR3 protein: CASSLSGAGRSTEAFF; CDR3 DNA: TGTGCCAGCAGTTTATCAGGCGCAGGGCGGAGCACTGAAGCTTTCTTT